The clone carrying this T cell receptor (beta chain) was found many times. Its target is unknown. Samples came from axillary lymph nodes draining the breast cancer. TCRdb re-called the multiplex PCR reads through MiXCR, storing one row per CDR3 protein. The data hold 85,000 to 130,000 distinct CDR3 sequences, with less than 40% observed a single time. Losses at the gene ends were 5 bases for V and 8 bases for J; bases not matched to a gene: 17. The CDR3 length is 16 residues. The germline V gene encodes CDR1 DFQATT and CDR2 SNEGSKA (reference sequence). The data stem from a study of breast tumors, draining lymph nodes, adjacent tissues. Findings and limits, study-wide: The lymph node origin of tumor T cells was framed as consistent with a hypothesis, not demonstrated. Findings are consistent with lymph node origin and intratumoral expansion of most tumor T cells. Luminal-like breast cancer showed significantly greater tumor-nontumor repertoire similarity than basal-like breast cancer did. Compared with lymph nodes, tumors were less diverse; compared with nontumor tissue, more.

The chain is built from TRBV20-1 and TRBJ1-4, with 7 bases identical to TRBD1. Sequences were obtained from axillary lymph node tissue. The receptor was derived from a female donor with breast cancer. Some clones in this sample may be carry-over from other donors' samples. CDR3 DNA sequence: TGCAGTGCTGGCCGGACAGGTTTTTGGGCTCTAGAAAAACTGTTTTTT. This sequence encodes CSAGRTGFWALEKLFF.